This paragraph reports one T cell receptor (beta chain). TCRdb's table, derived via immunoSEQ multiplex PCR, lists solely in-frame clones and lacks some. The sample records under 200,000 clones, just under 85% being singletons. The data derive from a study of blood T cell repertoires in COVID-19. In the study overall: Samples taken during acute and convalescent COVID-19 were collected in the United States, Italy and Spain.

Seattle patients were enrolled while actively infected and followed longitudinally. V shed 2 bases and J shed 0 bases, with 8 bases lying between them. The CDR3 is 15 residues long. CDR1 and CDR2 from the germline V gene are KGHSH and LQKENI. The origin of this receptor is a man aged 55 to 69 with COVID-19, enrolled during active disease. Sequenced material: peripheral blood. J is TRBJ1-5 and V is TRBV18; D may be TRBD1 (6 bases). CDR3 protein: CASSPGGNSNQPQHF. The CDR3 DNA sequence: TGTGCCAGCTCACCAGGGGGCAATAGCAATCAGCCCCAGCATTTT.